Each of the 8 T cell receptor beta chains below was sequenced from the same sample in a study of T-cell memory formation after mild COVID-19. MiXCR was run by TCRdb on the 5' RACE reads, yielding one entry per CDR3 protein. This repertoire shows about 270,000 distinct CDR3 sequences, 15% to 20% found once; its top ten account for 23%. The sequenced material came from PBMCs or a T cell subset sorted from them (not recorded which). These receptors were taken from a man in his late teens or twenties who had mild COVID-19 (a few samples of this study predate the infection). Cell type and time point are not known.

This clonotype was counted between two and nine times. The V gene is TRBV29-1, the J gene TRBJ1-6, with 8 bases fitting TRBD1. V shed 5 bases and J 7 bases; nucleotides not matched to a gene: 4. The CDR3 length is 13 residues. From germline, CDR1 is SQVTM and CDR2 ANQGSEA. Here the CDR3 reads CSVRGQENSPLHF. CDR3 coding DNA: TGCAGCGTTCGGGGACAGGAGAATTCACCCCTCCACTTT.

The gene calls are TRBV7-9 and TRBJ1-1; perhaps TRBD1 as D (6 bases). The ends were cut back, 2 bases at V and 4 bases at J, with 11 bases in the middle. CDR1 and CDR2 from the germline V gene are SEHNR and FQNEAQ (reference sequence). CDR3 length equals 14 residues. The DNA of the CDR3 is TGTGCCAGCAGCTTACCAAGGGGGTCCACTGAAGCTTTCTTT. This encodes CASSLPRGSTEAFF.

The chain is built from TRBV5-1 and TRBJ2-3; TRBD2 matches at 8 bases. Germline V lookup: CDR1 SGHRS, CDR2 YFSETQ. V trimming: 3 bases; J trimming: 2 bases; junction bases outside the gene matches: 5. This CDR3 comprises 15 residues. CDR3: CASSYSGAPTDTQYF. The CDR3 DNA sequence: TGCGCCAGCAGCTATAGCGGGGCCCCCACAGATACGCAGTATTTT.

Comment on this clonotype: The germline gene is not matched at one end of the junction; a read error may be the cause. V is TRBV2 and J is TRBJ1-3; 9 bases align to TRBD1. This CDR3 spans 15 amino acids. The germline V gene has CDR1 SNHLY and CDR2 FYNNEI. The CDR3 reads CASSEGTGPGNTIYF. Here the CDR3 DNA reads TGTGCCAGCAGCGAAGGGACAGGGCCCGGAAACACCATATATTTT.

The chain combines TRBV7-3 with TRBJ2-7; D call uncertain. The V end was cut by 2 bases, the J end by 0 bases, with 5 bases between. This CDR3 has 13 amino acids. Germline V CDR1 and CDR2: SGHTA, FQGTGA. Here the CDR3 reads CASSLAHSYEQYF. The CDR3 DNA sequence: TGTGCCAGCAGCTTAGCTCACTCCTACGAGCAGTACTTC.

This clonotype was observed a handful of times. This chain links TRBV12-3 or TRBV12-4 with TRBJ2-7; 9 bases match TRBD1. The CDR3 extends over 13 amino acids. J lost 6 bases, V lost 3 bases, and 3 bases had no gene match. The CDR3 DNA follows: TGTGCCAGCAGTTTGGGGACAGGGTTCGAGCAGTACTTC. Residues: CASSLGTGFEQYF.

This chain joins TRBV10-3 and TRBJ1-5, with TRBD1 matching over 10 bases. The V gene end was trimmed by 8 bases and the J gene end by 5 bases; junction bases not matched to a gene: 6. CDR3 length equals 14 residues. Germline CDR1 is ENHRY and CDR2 is SYGVKD. The CDR3 protein is CAIASTGGDQPQHF. CDR3 DNA: TGTGCCATCGCCTCGACAGGGGGCGATCAGCCCCAGCATTTT.

This clonotype was observed at least ten times. The chain couples TRBV28 to TRBJ2-1; 8 nucleotides agree with TRBD2. Germline V gene data show CDR1 as MDHEN and CDR2 as SYDVKM. Losses at the gene ends were 3 bases for V and 4 bases for J; bases not matched to a gene: 2. The CDR3 spans 14 residues. CDR3 DNA sequence: TGTGCCAGCAGTTTCGGGGGGGTGTACAATGAGCAGTTCTTC. Its protein product is CASSFGGVYNEQFF.